The next 25 T cell receptor beta chains were all read from a single sample in a study of OX40 agonist ivuxolimab in advanced cancers. Sequencing used immunoSEQ multiplex PCR; TCRdb keeps in-frame clones, though not all of them. Here the sample spans approximately 59,000 clones, 85% being singletons. Material: CD4+ or CD8+ T cells sorted from blood, obtained in a trial of the OX40 agonist ivuxolimab. All receptors derive from an adult with an advanced solid tumor such as melanoma, head and neck, liver or kidney cancer.

The chain is built from TRBV19 and TRBJ2-7; 7 positions match TRBD1. The V segment lost 5 bases and the J segment 3 bases; nucleotides outside the gene matches: 4. Germline CDR1 and CDR2: LNHDA and SQIVND (reference sequence). The CDR3 runs 13 residues. CDR3 bases: TGTGCCAGTAGTTGGGGACAGAACTACGAGCAGTACTTC. As protein: CASSWGQNYEQYF. The full variable domain, its missing parts supplied by reference TRBV19 and TRBJ2-7, is DGGITQSPKYLFRKEGQNVTLSCEQNLNHDAMYWYRQDPGQGLRLIYYSQIVNDFQKGDIAEGYSVSREKKESFPLTVTSAQKNPTAFYLCASSWGQNYEQYFGPGTRLTVT.

The V gene is TRBV7-3, the J gene TRBJ1-1; 7 bases align to TRBD1. After removal of 3 bases from V and 6 bases from J, the junction contained 7 bases not matched to a gene. Germline CDR1 reads SGHTA; CDR2 reads FQGTGA. There are 14 residues in the CDR3. CDR3 in DNA: TGTGCCAGCAGCTTCAACAGGGGTGAGGCTGAAGCTTTCTTT. This translates into CASSFNRGEAEAFF. Complete variable domain (other parts from reference TRBV7-3 and TRBJ1-1): GAGVSQTPSNKVTEKGKYVELRCDPISGHTALYWYRQSLGQGPEFLIYFQGTGAADDSGLPNDRFFAVRPEGSVSTLKIQRTERGDSAVYLCASSFNRGEAEAFFGQGTRLTVV.

The chain has TRBV6-1 and TRBJ1-2; TRBD1 matches 7 bases. CDR3 length equals 13 residues. V lost 7 bases, J lost 3 bases, and 5 bases stayed unmatched. Germline CDR1 and CDR2: MNHNS and SASEGT. The CDR3 protein is CASTGGYYYGYTF. The DNA for the CDR3 is TGTGCCAGCACAGGGGGATATTACTATGGCTACACCTTC.

This chain connects TRBV30 to TRBJ2-1; 7 nucleotides line up with TRBD2. The germline CDR1 and CDR2 sequences are GTSNPN and SVGIG (reference sequence). The J segment lost 5 bases and the V segment lost 5 bases, leaving 9 bases of the junction unmatched. The CDR3 is 14 amino acids. The CDR3 coding sequence is TGTGCCTGGCGCACCATGCGGGGGAACAATGAGCAGTTCTTC. It translates to CAWRTMRGNNEQFF.

This chain uses TRBV2 with TRBJ2-5; D is ambiguous. Germline lookup yields CDR1 SNHLY and CDR2 FYNNEI. V lost 2 bases and J lost 2, with 6 bases in between. The CDR3 is 13 amino acids. The CDR3: CASSESRQETQYF. The CDR3 DNA is TGTGCCAGCAGTGAAAGTAGGCAAGAGACCCAGTACTTC.

CDR3 nucleotides: TGCGCCAGCAGCCAAGAAGGGGGCGCGTATGAAAAACTGTTTTTT. Its protein is CASSQEGGAYEKLFF. The chain has TRBV4-1 and TRBJ1-4, with 7 bases lining up with TRBD1. Germline CDR1 MGHRA, CDR2 YSYEKL. Losses at the gene ends were 0 bases for V and 6 bases for J; bases not matched to a gene: 4. The CDR3 totals 15 residues.

CDR3 coding DNA: TGCGCCAGCAGCCAGGGACAGGGGAACCATGGCTACACCTTC. This sequence encodes CASSQGQGNHGYTF. The rearrangement joins TRBV4-3 to TRBJ1-2, with TRBD1 matching 10 bases. This CDR3 contains 14 residues. Germline V CDR1 and CDR2: LGHNA, YSLEER. Trimming removed 3 bases from V and 6 bases from J; junction bases left unmatched: 4.

The chain joins TRBV16 to TRBJ1-5, with 7 bases that match TRBD1. The CDR3 totals 15 residues. Germline V gene lookup returns CDR1 KGHSY and CDR2 FQNENV. V was pared by 5 bases and J by 4 bases, with 8 bases of the junction left unmatched. The CDR3 DNA reads as TGTGCCAGCAGCATTAGGGACAGATTTAATCAGCCCCAGCATTTT. Translating it yields CASSIRDRFNQPQHF.

In this sample, this clone turned up once. At one end, the junction sequence differs from germline, possibly due to a read error. The gene calls are TRBV7-7 and TRBJ2-3, with 7 bases that match TRBD1. The CDR3 length is 13 residues. Germline V lookup: CDR1 SSHAT, CDR2 FNYEAQ (reference sequence). The DNA of the CDR3 is TGTGCTAGCAGCCCCGGACAGGCAGATACGCAGTATTTT. Its translation: CASSPGQADTQYF. The full variable domain, with the rest looked up from reference TRBV7-7 and TRBJ2-3, is GAGVSQSPRYKVTKRGQDVTLRCDPISSHATLYWYQQALGQGPEFLTYFNYEAQPDKSGLPSDRFSAERPEGSISTLTIQRTEQRDSAMYRCASSPGQADTQYFGPGTRLTVL.

In this sample, this clone turned up once. This rearrangement joins TRBV5-4 to TRBJ2-7; TRBD1 agrees at 11 bases. Germline V gene data show CDR1 as SGHNT and CDR2 as YYREEE (reference sequence). This CDR3 comprises 13 residues. Trimming took 4 bases from V and 6 from J; bases not matched to a gene: 3. The CDR3 sequence is CASSAGQGVEQYF. The CDR3 DNA sequence: TGTGCCAGCAGCGCGGGACAGGGGGTCGAGCAGTACTTC.

This clone occurred a few times. The chain combines TRBV4-1 with TRBJ1-1, with no clear D. The CDR3 loop spans 16 amino acids. V lost 4 bases to trimming and J lost 1 base, with 16 bases between them. Germline lookup yields CDR1 MGHRA and CDR2 YSYEKL. The CDR3 region has the DNA TGCGCCAGCAGCCTTACATCCACGACGAGGAACACTGAAGCTTTCTTT. Encoded protein: CASSLTSTTRNTEAFF.

The rearrangement joins TRBV30 to TRBJ1-3; maybe TRBD1 (6 bases). Germline V CDR1 and CDR2: GTSNPN, SVGIG (reference sequence). This CDR3 is built from 14 residues. V shed 4 bases and J shed 3 bases, with 13 bases lying between them. CDR3 bases: TGTGCCTGGACGTGGGGGGGCGTTGGAAACACCATATATTTT. It encodes CAWTWGGVGNTIYF.

This clone was seen just once. V is TRBV28 and J is TRBJ2-7; D tentatively fits TRBD1 or TRBD2 (5 bases each). CDR3 length: 16 residues. Deletions cut 6 bases from V and 1 base from J, with 19 bases between. Looked up from germline, CDR1 is MDHEN and CDR2 is SYDVKM. DNA for the CDR3: TGTGCCAGCAGACCTGGGGGTCGCAGCCGATCCTACGAGCAGTACTTC. This sequence encodes CASRPGGRSRSYEQYF.

The rearrangement joins TRBV7-9 to TRBJ1-5; 7 nucleotides align to TRBD1. The CDR3 has 14 residues. Per germline, CDR1 SEHNR and CDR2 FQNEAQ (reference sequence). V gave up 5 bases and J gave up 4 bases; unmatched junction bases: 5. The CDR3 region is CASSMGQPNQPQHF. DNA for the CDR3: TGTGCCAGCAGCATGGGACAGCCAAATCAGCCCCAGCATTTT. Variable domain in full (rest from reference TRBV7-9 and TRBJ1-5): DTGVSQNPRHKITKRGQNVTFRCDPISEHNRLYWYRQTLGQGPEFLTYFQNEAQLEKSRLLSDRFSAERPKGSFSTLEIQRTEQGDSAMYLCASSMGQPNQPQHFGDGTRLSIL.

The chain is built from TRBV2 and TRBJ2-2; 9 nucleotides line up with TRBD1. CDR1 and CDR2 from the germline V gene are SNHLY and FYNNEI. This CDR3 is 17 amino acids long. The junction had 3 bases not matched to a gene; V was cut back by 0 bases and J by 1 base. The CDR3 DNA follows: TGTGCCAGCAGTGAAGCAAAGGACAGGGGGAACACCGGGGAGCTGTTTTTT. Translation gives CASSEAKDRGNTGELFF.

The genes are TRBV11-2 and TRBJ2-3; 13 nucleotides line up with TRBD2. The CDR3 spans 15 residues. Trimming at V came to 5 bases and at J to 6 bases, leaving 5 bases not matched to a gene. CDR1 and CDR2 from the germline V gene are SGHAT and FQNNGV. For the CDR3, the DNA is TGTGCCAGCAGCGGAGGGACTAGCGGGATTGATACGCAGTATTTT. It translates to CASSGGTSGIDTQYF.

This chain joins TRBV13 and TRBJ2-5; no clear D. The CDR3 contains 16 residues. The V end was cut by 4 bases, the J end by 4 bases, with 19 bases between. Germline assignment: CDR1 PRHDT and CDR2 FYEKMQ (reference sequence). Here the CDR3 reads CASSSANSLIRETQYF. The CDR3 DNA sequence: TGTGCCAGCAGCTCCGCCAACAGTTTGATCAGAGAGACCCAGTACTTC.

This clone has a handful of counts. The genes are TRBV27 and TRBJ1-5; no reliable D call. The CDR3 has 14 amino acids. Deletions cut 4 bases from V and 6 bases from J, with 13 bases between. Germline loops: CDR1 MNHEY, CDR2 SMNVEV (reference sequence). The CDR3 reads CASSWQPWFQPQHF. DNA of the CDR3: TGTGCCAGCAGTTGGCAGCCTTGGTTTCAGCCCCAGCATTTT.

The chain combines TRBV28 with TRBJ2-7; tentative D call: TRBD2 (6 bases). Germline values: CDR1 MDHEN, CDR2 SYDVKM. This CDR3 region has 15 residues. The germline V and J ends were trimmed by 7 bases and 1 base, with 17 bases remaining between them. CDR3 residues: CASNTGVSGSYEQYF. For the CDR3, the DNA is TGTGCCAGCAATACGGGGGTATCGGGGTCCTACGAGCAGTACTTC.

The rearrangement links TRBV7-8 to TRBJ1-1; D may be TRBD1 (6 bases). CDR1 SGHVS and CDR2 FQNEAQ come from the germline V gene. With 5 bases removed from V and 7 bases from J, the gap between germline ends came to 14 bases. This CDR3 comprises 13 residues. The CDR3 nucleotides read TGTGCCAGCAGCCCTAGGACAGTTATTGAAGCTTTCTTT. It codes for CASSPRTVIEAFF.

The chain joins TRBV5-1 to TRBJ1-6; maybe TRBD1 (6 bases). This CDR3 is 15 amino acids long. From germline, CDR1 is SGHRS and CDR2 YFSETQ. V was clipped by 5 bases and J by 4 bases, with 13 bases between them. CDR3 residues: CASSLRTEYNSPLHF. CDR3 bases: TGCGCCAGCAGTCTACGGACAGAGTATAATTCACCCCTCCACTTT.

The rearrangement links TRBV21-1 to TRBJ1-2; whether TRBD1, the table's D call, matches the DNA was not checked. TRBV21-1 is a recognized pseudogene. The CDR3 covers 12 residues. The CDR3 region has the DNA TGTGCCAGCAGCATGACAGGAAATGGCTACACCTTC. This gives the protein CASSMTGNGYTF.

V usage is TRBV5-1 and J usage is TRBJ2-5, with D hard to call. The CDR3 runs 14 residues. Trimming removed 1 base from V and 3 bases from J, with 10 bases in between. Germline V gene sequence: CDR1 SGHRS, CDR2 YFSETQ. CDR3 sequence (DNA): TGCGCCAGCAGCTTGTCGGGCCAAGAAGAGACCCAGTACTTC. It yields the protein CASSLSGQEETQYF.

The chain couples TRBV19 to TRBJ2-1; 7 nucleotides align to TRBD2. This CDR3 contains 13 residues. CDR1 is LNHDA, CDR2 SQIVND, per germline (reference sequence). V was pared by 10 bases and J by 5 bases, with 8 bases of the junction left unmatched. The CDR3 DNA reads as TGTGCCACCGCGGGAGTCGGGGACAATGAGCAGTTCTTC. The encoded protein is CATAGVGDNEQFF.

Written as DNA, the CDR3 is TGTGCCAGCAGTCCGGACAGGGGGGGACCAAACATTCAGTACTTC. Its protein is CASSPDRGGPNIQYF. The V and J genes are TRBV28 and TRBJ2-4; 10 nucleotides agree with TRBD1. CDR1 and CDR2 from the germline V gene are MDHEN and SYDVKM. The CDR3 spans 15 residues. The V segment lost 5 bases and the J segment 6 bases; nucleotides outside the gene matches: 7.